This TCR beta chain was captured in a study of shared clonotypes between healthy human individuals. The table came from immunoSEQ multiplex PCR; TCRdb's copy has only in-frame clones and leaves some out. Of more than 500,000 clones in the sample, more than 95% were seen once. Turning to this clone: Its antigen is not identified.

General study findings and limits: Naive subsets generally exceeded memory subsets in estimated richness.

CDR1 is ENHRY and CDR2 is SYGVKD in the germline V gene. CDR3 size: 12 residues. This TCR was recovered from a woman in her twenties or thirties in good health. Specimen: naive CD4+ T cells sorted from blood. Indicated subset: CD45RA+ positively selected. The rearrangement joins TRBV10-3 to TRBJ2-5, with D uncertain. The DNA end is more similar to TRBJ2-7, so the J call may be wrong. The CDR3 sequence is CAISELTSEQYF. CDR3 DNA: TGTGCCATCAGTGAGTTAACGAGCGAGCAGTACTTC.